One sample yielded the 13 T cell receptor beta chains listed below, sequenced in a study of Ad26.COV2.S vaccination and SARS-CoV-2 variants. TCRdb's copy holds only in-frame clones and misses some; the assay was immunoSEQ multiplex PCR. Among under 500,000 clones listed, over 80% were seen once. The treatment: 15 to 20 received Ad26.COV2.S at low or high dose, single or two shots; roughly five received placebo; per-sample allocation not given. Sampling was performed 63 days after the first vaccine or placebo injection. The sequencing here drew on peripheral blood, taken in a trial of Ad26.COV2.S vaccine versus placebo. All receptors derive from a person between 18 and 60 years old who received the Ad26.COV2.S COVID-19 vaccine or a placebo.

CDR3 coding DNA: TGTGCCACCAGCAGAGCGGAGTCTGGCTACACCTTC. This sequence encodes CATSRAESGYTF. J is TRBJ1-2 and V is TRBV15; D call uncertain. Trimming took 1 base from V and 7 from J, leaving 7 bases between them. This CDR3 region has 12 residues. Looked up from germline, CDR1 is LNHNV and CDR2 is YYDKDF (reference sequence).

This sequence joins TRBV24-1 and TRBJ1-3; D remains ambiguous. The germline V and J ends were trimmed by 3 bases and 0 bases, with 8 bases remaining between them. This CDR3 comprises 15 residues. CDR1 is KGHDR and CDR2 is SFDVKD in the germline V gene. CDR3 in DNA: TGTGCCACCAGTGATCCCGGGAACTCTGGAAACACCATATATTTT. Its translation is CATSDPGNSGNTIYF.

The CDR3 DNA sequence: TGTGCCAGCAGTTCCCCCCGGCTTTACGAGCAGTACTTC. It codes for CASSSPRLYEQYF. The chain combines TRBV28 with TRBJ2-7; no clear D gene. Germline V gene data show CDR1 as MDHEN and CDR2 as SYDVKM. V lost 4 bases and J lost 4, with 11 bases in between. The CDR3 spans 13 residues.

This rearrangement joins TRBV19 to TRBJ1-5; the D is unclear. This CDR3 spans 15 amino acids. The V gene lost 0 bases and the J gene lost 6 bases, with 12 bases spanning the gap. CDR1 is LNHDA, CDR2 SQIVND, per germline (reference sequence). In nucleotides, the CDR3 is TGTGCCAGTAGTATAGATCCGGTTTGGGGTCAGCCCCAGCATTTT. Protein sequence: CASSIDPVWGQPQHF.

Details on this clone: The sample contains more than one DNA sequence encoding this CDR3. The chain joins TRBV9 to TRBJ1-3; D not certain. The V end was cut by 0 bases, the J end by 0 bases, with 4 bases between. Looked up from germline, CDR1 is SGDLS and CDR2 is YYNGEE. The CDR3 length is 14 residues. Here the CDR3 reads CASSVGVSGNTIYF. The CDR3, as DNA: TGTGCCAGCAGCGTAGGGGTCTCTGGAAACACCATATATTTT. Filled out from reference TRBV9 and TRBJ1-3, the complete variable domain reads DSGVTQTPKHLITATGQRVTLRCSPRSGDLSVYWYQQSLDQGLQFLIQYYNGEERAKGNILERFSAQQFPDLHSELNLSSLELGDSALYFCASSVGVSGNTIYFGEGSWLTVV.

Details on this clone: Other DNA sequences within the sample encode an identical CDR3. V usage is TRBV3-1 (or the pseudogene TRBV3-2) and J usage is TRBJ2-2, with a weak D call TRBD2 (5 bases). Trimming took 7 bases from V and 5 from J, leaving 11 bases between them. This CDR3 region has 13 residues. CDR1 and CDR2 from the germline V gene are LGHDT and YNNKEL (reference sequence). In DNA form, the CDR3 reads TGTGCCAGCACCCAGAGAGGGACCGGGGAGCTGTTTTTT. Amino acid sequence: CASTQRGTGELFF.

The chain links TRBV6-5 to TRBJ1-2; possible D gene TRBD1, 5 bases. Germline V gene data show CDR1 as MNHEY and CDR2 as SVGAGI. Trimming took off 4 bases at V and 7 bases at J, with 16 bases between the two ends. This CDR3 spans 14 amino acids. The DNA of the CDR3 is TGTGCCAGCAGTTCCCCCCACAGGTGGACTGGCTACACCTTC. Translating gives CASSSPHRWTGYTF.

The chain has TRBV6-5 and TRBJ2-3; 8 bases match TRBD1. J gave up 1 base and V 4 bases, and 4 bases lay outside the gene matches. Looked up from germline, CDR1 is MNHEY and CDR2 is SVGAGI. The CDR3 covers 15 residues. CDR3 loop: CASSLTGVGTDTQYF. CDR3 in DNA: TGTGCCAGCAGTTTGACAGGGGTTGGCACAGATACGCAGTATTTT.

The chain carries TRBV6-2 or TRBV6-3 and TRBJ1-5, with D maybe TRBD1 (5 bases). Trimming removed 0 bases at V and 4 bases at J, with 16 bases between. Germline CDR1 MNHEY, CDR2 SVGEGT. CDR3 length: 17 residues. The CDR3 region has the DNA TGTGCCAGCAGTTACTCGGGGACCTGGGGCGGGAATCAGCCCCAGCATTTT. It is translated as CASSYSGTWGGNQPQHF.

The chain joins TRBV6-5 to TRBJ2-2, with 8 nucleotides matching TRBD1. The CDR3 runs 15 residues. With V trimmed by 7 bases and J by 0 bases, 4 bases remained unmatched. The V gene's germline CDR1 is MNHEY and CDR2 SVGAGI. CDR3 bases: TGTGCCAGCAATAAGGACAGGGCGAACACCGGGGAGCTGTTTTTT. Protein product: CASNKDRANTGELFF.

This clone was picked up one time. This rearrangement joins TRBV13 to TRBJ2-7; D tentatively reads TRBD1 or TRBD2 (5 bases each). Germline V gives CDR1 PRHDT, CDR2 FYEKMQ (reference sequence). The germline V and J ends were trimmed by 1 base and 4 bases, with 26 bases remaining between them. The CDR3 extends over 19 amino acids. Here the CDR3 DNA reads TGTGCCAGCAGCTTAGTTCGTCGGCAGGGAGAAACCTACCAATACGAGCAGTACTTC. It yields the protein CASSLVRRQGETYQYEQYF.

This chain connects TRBV7-9 to TRBJ2-3; 7 nucleotides agree with TRBD2. Germline V lookup: CDR1 SEHNR, CDR2 FQNEAQ (reference sequence). With 5 bases clipped from V and 1 base from J, the junction kept 6 bases outside the gene matches. This CDR3 contains 15 residues. The CDR3 protein is CASSILAVRTDTQYF. DNA for the CDR3: TGTGCCAGCAGCATCCTAGCGGTGCGCACAGATACGCAGTATTTT.

The J gene is TRBJ1-5, the V gene TRBV6-6; 9 bases fit TRBD1. In germline, CDR1 is MNHNY, CDR2 SVGAGI (reference sequence). V was pared by 2 bases and J by 4 bases, with 0 bases of the junction left unmatched. The CDR3 contains 14 residues. The CDR3: CASSYDRGNQPQHF. The DNA of the CDR3 is TGTGCCAGCAGTTACGACAGGGGGAATCAGCCCCAGCATTTT.